This T cell receptor (beta chain) originates from a study of neoadjuvant anti-PD-1 for oral cavity cancer. For the study at large: Patients without progression got a fourth dose around day 43.

The repertoire was sequenced with immunoSEQ multiplex PCR; TCRdb's copy has only in-frame clones and lacks some. The table has around 60,000 clones, roughly 84% seen once; the top ten hold 2% to 3%. Germline CDR1 and CDR2: LNHDA and SQIVND (reference sequence). The V gene lost 3 bases and the J gene lost 6 bases, with 15 bases spanning the gap. The CDR3 length is 15 residues. The clonotype was recovered from a person between 40 and 80 years old with oral cavity squamous cell carcinoma. The sequencing used PBMCs, collected before nivolumab (anti-PD-1) treatment. The chain is built from TRBV19 and TRBJ1-5; weak D call: TRBD1 (5 bases). The CDR3 reads CASSMAAGFLQPQHF. CDR3 nucleotides: TGTGCCAGTAGTATGGCGGCAGGGTTCCTTCAGCCCCAGCATTTT.